The clone carrying this T cell receptor beta chain was recorded at least ten times. As yet, its antigen is unknown. 5'RACE with 10-nucleotide random UMIs produced the cDNA. From the 5' RACE reads, TCRdb called clonotypes with MiXCR, one entry per CDR3 protein. The table has about 59,000 distinct CDR3 sequences, under 30% seen once. The data were obtained in a study of neurological immune-mediated disorders. Broader study findings: The greatest TCR clonal expansion occurred in HTLV-1-associated myelopathy and the least in multiple sclerosis, which fell below healthy controls.

Indicated time point: technical triplicate 2. The unsorted libraries were produced from 2 million PBMCs held at -80 C. Germline loops: CDR1 SNHLY, CDR2 FYNNEI. The CDR3 sequence is 14 residues long. The germline V and J ends were trimmed by 5 bases and 2 bases, with 13 bases remaining between them. The clonotype was recovered from a man aged 55 to 70 with HTLV-1-associated myelopathy (HAM/TSP). The source material was PBMCs. The V call is TRBV2, the J call TRBJ2-7; TRBD1 is a possible D gene (5 bases). CDR3 coding DNA: TGTGCCAGCAGTTCCCGACTGGGGCCCTACGAGCAGTACTTC. Its translation is CASSSRLGPYEQYF. The full variable domain, its missing parts supplied by reference TRBV2 and TRBJ2-7, is EPEVTQTPSHQVTQMGQEVILRCVPISNHLYFYWYRQILGQKVEFLVSFYNNEISEKSEIFDDQFSVERPDGSNFTLKIRSTKLEDSAMYFCASSSRLGPYEQYFGPGTRLTVT.